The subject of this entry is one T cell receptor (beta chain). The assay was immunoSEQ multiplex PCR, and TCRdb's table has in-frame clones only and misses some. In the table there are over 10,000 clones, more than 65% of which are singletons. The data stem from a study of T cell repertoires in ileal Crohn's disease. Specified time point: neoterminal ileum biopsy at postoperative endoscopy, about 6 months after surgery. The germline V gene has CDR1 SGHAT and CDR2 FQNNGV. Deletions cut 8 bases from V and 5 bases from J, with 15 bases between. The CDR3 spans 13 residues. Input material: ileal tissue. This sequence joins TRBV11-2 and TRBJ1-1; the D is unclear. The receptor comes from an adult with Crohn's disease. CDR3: CASHWNRETEAFF. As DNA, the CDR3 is TGTGCCAGCCACTGGAATAGAGAGACTGAAGCTTTCTTT.